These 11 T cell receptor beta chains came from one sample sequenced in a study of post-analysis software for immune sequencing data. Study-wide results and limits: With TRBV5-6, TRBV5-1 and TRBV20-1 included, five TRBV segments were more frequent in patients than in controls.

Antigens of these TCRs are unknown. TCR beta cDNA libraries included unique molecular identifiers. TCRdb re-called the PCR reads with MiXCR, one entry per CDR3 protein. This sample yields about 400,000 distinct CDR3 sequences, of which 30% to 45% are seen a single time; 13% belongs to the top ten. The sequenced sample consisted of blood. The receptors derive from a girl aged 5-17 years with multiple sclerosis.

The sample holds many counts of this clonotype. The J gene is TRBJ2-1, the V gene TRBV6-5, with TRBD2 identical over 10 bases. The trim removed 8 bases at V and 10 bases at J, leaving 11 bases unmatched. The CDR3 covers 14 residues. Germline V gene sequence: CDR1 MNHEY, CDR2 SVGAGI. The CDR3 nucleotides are TGTGCCAGCCTATCAAGCGGGGGGGCTCGGGAGCAGTTCTTC. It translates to CASLSSGGAREQFF.

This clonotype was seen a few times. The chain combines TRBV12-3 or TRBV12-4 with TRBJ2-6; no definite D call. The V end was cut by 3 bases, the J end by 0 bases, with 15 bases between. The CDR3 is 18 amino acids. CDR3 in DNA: TGTGCCAGCAGTTTTACAGTAATACGGGCCTCTGGGGCCAACGTCCTGACTTTC. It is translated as CASSFTVIRASGANVLTF.

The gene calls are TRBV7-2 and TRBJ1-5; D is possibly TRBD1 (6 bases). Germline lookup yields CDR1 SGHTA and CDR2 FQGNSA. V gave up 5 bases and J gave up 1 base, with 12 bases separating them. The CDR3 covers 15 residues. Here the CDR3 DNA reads TGTGCCAGCAGCCCCCGGGGGGGCAGCAATCAGCCCCAGCATTTT. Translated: CASSPRGGSNQPQHF.

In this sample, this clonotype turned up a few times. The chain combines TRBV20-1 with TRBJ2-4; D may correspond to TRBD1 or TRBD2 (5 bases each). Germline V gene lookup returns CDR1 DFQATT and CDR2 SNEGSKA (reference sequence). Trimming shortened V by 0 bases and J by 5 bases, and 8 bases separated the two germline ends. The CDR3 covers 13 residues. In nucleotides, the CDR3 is TGCAGTGCTAGAGATCCGGGGCAAAACATTCAGTACTTC. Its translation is CSARDPGQNIQYF.

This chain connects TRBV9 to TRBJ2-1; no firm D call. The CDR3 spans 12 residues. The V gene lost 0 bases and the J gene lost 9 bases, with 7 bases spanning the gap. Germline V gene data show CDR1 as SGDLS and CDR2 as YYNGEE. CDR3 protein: CASSVAVGEQFF. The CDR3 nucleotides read TGTGCCAGCAGCGTAGCAGTGGGTGAGCAGTTCTTC.

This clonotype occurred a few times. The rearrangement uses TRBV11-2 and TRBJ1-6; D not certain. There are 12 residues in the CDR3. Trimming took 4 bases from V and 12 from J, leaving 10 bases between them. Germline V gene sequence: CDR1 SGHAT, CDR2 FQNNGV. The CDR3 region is CASSSLDKPLHF. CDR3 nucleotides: TGTGCCAGCAGCTCCCTAGACAAACCCCTCCACTTT. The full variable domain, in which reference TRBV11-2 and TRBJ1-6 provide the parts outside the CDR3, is EAGVAQSPRYKIIEKRQSVAFWCNPISGHATLYWYQQILGQGPKLLIQFQNNGVVDDSQLPKDRFSAERLKGVDSTLKIQPAKLEDSAVYLCASSSLDKPLHFGNGTRLTVT.

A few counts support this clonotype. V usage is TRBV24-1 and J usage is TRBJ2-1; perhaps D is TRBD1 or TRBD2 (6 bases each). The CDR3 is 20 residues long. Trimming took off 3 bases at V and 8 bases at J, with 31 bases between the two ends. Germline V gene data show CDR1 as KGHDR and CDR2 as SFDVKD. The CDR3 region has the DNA TGTGCCACCAGTGATAGGAGGGGGGATCTTCCCTCCCGATTCTTCGATGAGCAGTTCTTC. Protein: CATSDRRGDLPSRFFDEQFF.

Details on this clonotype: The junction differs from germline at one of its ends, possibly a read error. Here the CDR3 DNA reads TGTACCAGCAGCCGGGGACAGGGGACTAATGGCTACACCTTC. Encoded protein: CTSSRGQGTNGYTF. The V and J genes are TRBV9 and TRBJ1-2; 10 bases are a match to TRBD1. This CDR3 comprises 14 residues. The germline CDR1 and CDR2 sequences are SGDLS and YYNGEE.

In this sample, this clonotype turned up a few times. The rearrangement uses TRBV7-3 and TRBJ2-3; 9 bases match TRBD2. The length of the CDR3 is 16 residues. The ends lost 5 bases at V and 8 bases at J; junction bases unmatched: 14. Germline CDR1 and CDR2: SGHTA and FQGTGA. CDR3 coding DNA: TGTGCCAGCAGCCCCCAGCCCGGGACTAGCCGAGGTACGCAGTATTTT. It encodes CASSPQPGTSRGTQYF.

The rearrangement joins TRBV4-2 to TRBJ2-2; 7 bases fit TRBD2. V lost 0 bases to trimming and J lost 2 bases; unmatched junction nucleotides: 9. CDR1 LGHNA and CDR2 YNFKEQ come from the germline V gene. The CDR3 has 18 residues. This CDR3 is CASSQESGLVANTGELFF. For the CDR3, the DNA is TGTGCCAGCAGCCAAGAGTCTGGACTAGTGGCCAACACCGGGGAGCTGTTTTTT.

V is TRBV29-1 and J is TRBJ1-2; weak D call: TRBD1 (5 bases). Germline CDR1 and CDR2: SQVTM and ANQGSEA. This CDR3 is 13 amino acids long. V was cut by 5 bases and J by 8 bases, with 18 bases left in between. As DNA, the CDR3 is TGCAGCGTTAACGACGAGGGACTAAAGGGCTACACCTTC. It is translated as CSVNDEGLKGYTF.